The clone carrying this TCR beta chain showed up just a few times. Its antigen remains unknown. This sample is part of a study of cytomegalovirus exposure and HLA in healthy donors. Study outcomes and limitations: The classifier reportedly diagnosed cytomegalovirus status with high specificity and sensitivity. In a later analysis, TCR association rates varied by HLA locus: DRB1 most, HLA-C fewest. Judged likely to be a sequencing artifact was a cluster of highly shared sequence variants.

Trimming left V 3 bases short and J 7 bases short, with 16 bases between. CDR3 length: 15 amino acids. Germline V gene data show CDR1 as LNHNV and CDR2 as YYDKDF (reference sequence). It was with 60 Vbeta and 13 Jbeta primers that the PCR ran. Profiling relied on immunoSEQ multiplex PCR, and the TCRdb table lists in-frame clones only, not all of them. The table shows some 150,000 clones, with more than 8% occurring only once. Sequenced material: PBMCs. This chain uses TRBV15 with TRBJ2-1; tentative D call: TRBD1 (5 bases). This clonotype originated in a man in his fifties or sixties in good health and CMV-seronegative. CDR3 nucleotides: TGTGCCACCAGCAGGTTCAGGGAATCTGGGAATGAGCAGTTCTTC. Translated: CATSRFRESGNEQFF. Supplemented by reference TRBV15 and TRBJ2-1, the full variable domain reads DAMVIQNPRYQVTQFGKPVTLSCSQTLNHNVMYWYQQKSSQAPKLLFHYYDKDFNNEADTPDNFQSRRPNTSFCFLDIRSPGLGDTAMYLCATSRFRESGNEQFFGPGTRLTVL.